These 20 T cell receptor beta chains were all obtained from the same sample, sequenced in a study of T-cell memory formation after mild COVID-19. MiXCR, applied by TCRdb to the 5' RACE reads, yields one record per CDR3 protein. The sample lists 400,000 to 500,000 distinct CDR3 sequences; around 18% were seen once. Sequences were obtained from PBMCs or a T cell subset sorted from them (not recorded which). The receptors were sampled from an adult woman who had mild COVID-19 (a few samples of this study predate the infection). Cell type and time point are not known.

The rearrangement uses TRBV9 and TRBJ1-1; D not certain. The germline V gene has CDR1 SGDLS and CDR2 YYNGEE. Between the trimmed V and J ends, which lost 0 bases and 0 bases, there was a span of 12 bases. There are 16 residues in the CDR3. The CDR3 sequence is CASSVAGGSMNTEAFF. The CDR3 region has the DNA TGTGCCAGCAGCGTAGCAGGAGGGTCCATGAACACTGAAGCTTTCTTT.

The rearrangement uses TRBV15 and TRBJ2-5, with 14 bases aligning to TRBD2. After removal of 5 bases from V and 4 bases from J, the junction contained 12 bases not matched to a gene. The CDR3 loop spans 18 amino acids. Germline CDR1 LNHNV, CDR2 YYDKDF (reference sequence). CDR3 DNA sequence: TGTGCCACCAGCCTTGAGGGGACTAGCGGGAGCCCGGGAGAGACCCAGTACTTC. Translated, it gives CATSLEGTSGSPGETQYF.

This clonotype was counted a few times. V and J are TRBV20-1 and TRBJ1-1; TRBD1 matches at 7 bases. Germline loops: CDR1 DFQATT, CDR2 SNEGSKA (reference sequence). This CDR3 has 14 residues. The junction had 5 bases not matched to a gene; V was cut back by 1 base and J by 3 bases. The CDR3 here is CSARVGRGDTEAFF. The CDR3 DNA reads TGCAGTGCTAGAGTGGGCAGGGGGGACACTGAAGCTTTCTTT.

The chain is built from TRBV12-3 or TRBV12-4 and TRBJ1-2; a weak D match, TRBD1 (6 bases). Between the trimmed V and J ends, which lost 5 bases and 0 bases, there was a span of 16 bases. The CDR3 runs to 16 residues. CDR3 sequence: CASSPGASRANYGYTF. The CDR3 bases are TGTGCCAGCAGTCCAGGGGCCTCAAGAGCTAACTATGGCTACACCTTC.

CDR3: CASSARFEKLFF. CDR3 nucleotide sequence: TGTGCCAGTAGTGCCCGGTTTGAAAAACTGTTTTTT. The chain employs TRBV19 and TRBJ1-4; no firm D call. Per germline, CDR1 LNHDA and CDR2 SQIVND (reference sequence). This CDR3 comprises 12 residues. With 5 bases removed from V and 7 bases from J, the gap between germline ends came to 8 bases.

The chain is built from TRBV20-1 and TRBJ1-5, with a weak D call TRBD1 (5 bases). Trimming took off 5 bases at V and 4 bases at J, with 12 bases between the two ends. The CDR3 is made up of 13 amino acids. Per the germline V gene, CDR1 is DFQATT and CDR2 is SNEGSKA (reference sequence). The CDR3 region has the DNA TGCAGTGCTCGGACGGACACTAATCAGCCCCAGCATTTT. Amino acid sequence: CSARTDTNQPQHF.

This clonotype was seen a few times. This rearrangement joins TRBV18 to TRBJ2-1; D is perhaps TRBD1 (5 bases). This CDR3 is 13 amino acids long. The V end lost 6 bases, the J end lost 5 bases, and 11 bases lay between the germline ends. Germline CDR1 KGHSH, CDR2 LQKENI. Here the CDR3 reads CASSAGFDNEQFF. The CDR3 coding sequence is TGTGCCAGCTCGGCAGGGTTCGACAATGAGCAGTTCTTC.

V is TRBV20-1 and J is TRBJ2-2, with 7 positions matching TRBD1. This CDR3 has 13 residues. Germline V gene data show CDR1 as DFQATT and CDR2 as SNEGSKA (reference sequence). The V gene end was trimmed by 3 bases and the J gene end by 4 bases; junction bases not matched to a gene: 2. This CDR3 is CSARTGPTGELFF. The DNA of the CDR3 is TGCAGTGCTAGGACAGGGCCCACCGGGGAGCTGTTTTTT.

This clonotype was counted between two and nine times. The CDR3 nucleotides read TGTGCCAGCAGTGAAGTGTTCCCCTTCTATGGCTACACCTTC. Translating gives CASSEVFPFYGYTF. The J gene is TRBJ1-2, the V gene TRBV6-1, with D unresolved. V gave up 1 base and J gave up 4 bases, with 10 bases separating them. The CDR3 runs to 14 residues. The V gene's germline CDR1 is MNHNS and CDR2 SASEGT.

This clonotype came up a few times. This chain uses TRBV6-6 with TRBJ2-7, with unresolved D. Trimming shortened V by 8 bases and J by 2 bases, and 16 bases separated the two germline ends. CDR1 MNHNY and CDR2 SVGAGI come from the germline V gene (reference sequence). This CDR3 has 14 amino acids. CDR3 amino acids: CASCSRLLPYEQYF. CDR3 in DNA: TGTGCCAGCTGCTCGAGACTCCTGCCCTACGAGCAGTACTTC.

In its sample, this clonotype was seen once. The chain is built from TRBV4-1 and TRBJ2-5; 11 nucleotides agree with TRBD2. J gave up 2 bases and V 4 bases, and 3 bases lay outside the gene matches. The CDR3 totals 15 residues. Germline V gene sequence: CDR1 MGHRA, CDR2 YSYEKL. The CDR3 DNA reads TGCGCCAGCAGCCGCACTAGCGGGGGACAAGAGACCCAGTACTTC. Its protein is CASSRTSGGQETQYF.

This chain uses TRBV5-1 with TRBJ2-7, with D perhaps TRBD2 (5 bases). Between the trimmed V and J ends, which lost 0 bases and 7 bases, there was a span of 14 bases. Germline V gives CDR1 SGHRS, CDR2 YFSETQ. This CDR3 has 14 amino acids. The CDR3 nucleotides are TGCGCCAGCAGCTTGGTCGGTGAGGGAGCAGAGCAGTACTTC. Translated, it gives CASSLVGEGAEQYF.

This clonotype was seen only a few times. The gene calls are TRBV9 and TRBJ2-1; tentative D call: TRBD2 (6 bases). The CDR3 consists of 15 residues. Trimming removed 0 bases from V and 9 bases from J, with 16 bases in between. Germline CDR1 is SGDLS and CDR2 is YYNGEE. The CDR3 nucleotides are TGTGCCAGCAGCGTAGTGGGGGGAATGTGGGGTGAGCAGTTCTTC. Its protein product is CASSVVGGMWGEQFF.

The chain has TRBV20-1 and TRBJ1-4; no reliable D call. V lost 2 bases to trimming and J lost 8 bases, with 12 bases between them. Looked up from germline, CDR1 is DFQATT and CDR2 is SNEGSKA (reference sequence). The CDR3 extends over 13 amino acids. The CDR3 nucleotides are TGCAGTGCTAGATCAAGAGTGGGGGAAAAACTGTTTTTT. Translated, it gives CSARSRVGEKLFF.

The chain has TRBV10-3 and TRBJ1-1, with 7 bases lining up with TRBD1. The CDR3 covers 15 residues. V was clipped by 2 bases and J by 1 base; unmatched bases: 4. Looked up from germline, CDR1 is ENHRY and CDR2 is SYGVKD. For the CDR3, the DNA is TGTGCCATCAGTGAGACCTGGACAGGGAACACTGAAGCTTTCTTT. This sequence encodes CAISETWTGNTEAFF.

This clonotype was picked up a small number of times. The chain links TRBV10-3 to TRBJ2-2, with 9 bases aligning to TRBD2. Germline V gives CDR1 ENHRY, CDR2 SYGVKD. This CDR3 region has 15 residues. V was clipped by 3 bases and J by 5 bases; unmatched bases: 4. In nucleotides, the CDR3 is TGTGCCATCAGTGACGCGGGAGGGGGTACCGGGGAGCTGTTTTTT. It translates to CAISDAGGGTGELFF.

This clonotype was detected only a few times. The chain joins TRBV9 to TRBJ2-7; D is unclear. The V gene lost 3 bases and the J gene lost 3 bases, with 13 bases spanning the gap. The CDR3 length is 14 residues. CDR1 is SGDLS and CDR2 is YYNGEE in the germline V gene. CDR3 coding DNA: TGTGCCAGCAGCGCTACCTCCTATGGCTACGAGCAGTACTTC. It translates to CASSATSYGYEQYF. Full variable domain (rest looked up from reference TRBV9 and TRBJ2-7): DSGVTQTPKHLITATGQRVTLRCSPRSGDLSVYWYQQSLDQGLQFLIQYYNGEERAKGNILERFSAQQFPDLHSELNLSSLELGDSALYFCASSATSYGYEQYFGPGTRLTVT.

This clonotype was recorded many times. The genes are TRBV18 and TRBJ2-5; D unclear. V shed 2 bases and J shed 4 bases, with 5 bases lying between them. The CDR3 runs to 12 residues. Germline V CDR1 and CDR2: KGHSH, LQKENI. The CDR3 reads CASSPLGETQYF. In DNA form, the CDR3 reads TGTGCCAGCTCACCATTAGGAGAGACCCAGTACTTC.

CDR3 in amino acids: CSARQLAGGYEQYF. CDR3 DNA sequence: TGCAGTGCTAGACAACTAGCGGGAGGCTACGAGCAGTACTTC. The chain joins TRBV20-1 to TRBJ2-7; 12 nucleotides match TRBD2. Germline loops: CDR1 DFQATT, CDR2 SNEGSKA (reference sequence). CDR3 length equals 14 residues. Trimming took 2 bases from V and 3 from J; bases not matched to a gene: 2.

This clonotype showed up just a few times. CDR3 protein: CASSQGTSHYEQYF. The CDR3 nucleotides read TGCGCCAGCAGCCAGGGGACTAGCCACTACGAGCAGTACTTC. The V call is TRBV4-1, the J call TRBJ2-7; 9 bases align to TRBD2. This CDR3 has 14 amino acids. With V trimmed by 3 bases and J by 3 bases, 3 bases remained unmatched. Germline-derived CDR1 and CDR2 are MGHRA and YSYEKL.